What follows are 20 T cell receptor beta chains derived from one specimen sequenced in a study of vaccination and CD4 T cells after COVID-19. Treatment: approximately 11-day PBMC culture with coronavirus spike peptide pools or control peptides (ViraFEST assay). These receptors' targets are unknown. The Oncomine TCR Beta short-read assay sequenced DNA from cultured CD4+ T cells. TCRdb reanalysed the PCR reads using MiXCR and keeps one entry per CDR3 protein. Of 13,000 or so distinct CDR3 sequences in the sample, about four fifths are singletons; the top ten hold under 30%. Sequences were obtained from CD4+ T cells from blood, cultured in vitro. The source of these receptors is a human donor who had recovered from COVID-19.

This chain connects TRBV4-1 to TRBJ2-1, with 12 bases aligning to TRBD2. CDR3 length: 17 amino acids. V shed 0 bases and J 4 bases; nucleotides not matched to a gene: 4. The germline CDR1 and CDR2 sequences are MGHRA and YSYEKL. In DNA form, the CDR3 reads TGCGCCAGCAGCCAAGATTGGGGGACTAGCGGGTACAATGAGCAGTTCTTC. Its translation is CASSQDWGTSGYNEQFF.

The rearrangement uses TRBV28 and TRBJ2-7; D gene unclear. The length of the CDR3 is 13 residues. Germline lookup yields CDR1 MDHEN and CDR2 SYDVKM. V was clipped by 7 bases and J by 1 base, with 11 bases between them. The CDR3 loop reads CASNWQPSYEQYF. The DNA for the CDR3 is TGTGCCAGCAATTGGCAGCCATCCTACGAGCAGTACTTC.

The genes are TRBV7-8 and TRBJ1-2; 7 positions agree with TRBD1. The germline CDR1 and CDR2 sequences are SGHVS and FQNEAQ. With 0 bases clipped from V and 2 bases from J, the junction kept 3 bases outside the gene matches. This CDR3 comprises 15 residues. The CDR3 loop reads CASSLAQGQNYGYTF. The DNA of the CDR3 is TGTGCCAGCAGCTTAGCACAGGGGCAGAACTATGGCTACACCTTC.

V and J are TRBV6-5 and TRBJ1-1; D possibly corresponds to TRBD1 (5 bases). Germline lookup yields CDR1 MNHEY and CDR2 SVGAGI. Trimming took off 2 bases at V and 5 bases at J, with 12 bases between the two ends. The CDR3 length is 14 residues. The CDR3 nucleotides read TGTGCCAGCAGTTACGACAGCTTAGGAACTGAAGCTTTCTTT. Translation: CASSYDSLGTEAFF.

This chain connects TRBV10-3 to TRBJ1-5; 9 nucleotides agree with TRBD1. The CDR3 covers 15 residues. J gave up 6 bases and V 1 base, and 4 bases lay outside the gene matches. Germline V lookup: CDR1 ENHRY, CDR2 SYGVKD. CDR3 bases: TGTGCCATCAGTGAGTGGGGACAGGGAGGTCAGCCCCAGCATTTT. Translating it yields CAISEWGQGGQPQHF.

The CDR3 DNA reads TGTGCCAGCAGCCGCCAGGATCCCCTGAACACCGGGGAGCTGTTTTTT. Translating it yields CASSRQDPLNTGELFF. The rearrangement joins TRBV6-1 to TRBJ2-2; D is unresolved. Trimming removed 6 bases at V and 1 base at J, with 15 bases between. The CDR3 has 16 amino acids. Germline V gives CDR1 MNHNS, CDR2 SASEGT.

The sample holds one count of this clonotype. This chain links TRBV27 with TRBJ1-2, with 7 bases that match TRBD1. The CDR3 consists of 19 residues. Unmatched junction bases numbered 15, after V lost 2 bases and J lost 0 bases. In germline, CDR1 is MNHEY, CDR2 SMNVEV (reference sequence). The CDR3 sequence is CASSLPYTQGVIANYGYTF. As DNA, the CDR3 is TGTGCCAGCAGTTTACCTTATACCCAGGGGGTCATAGCTAACTATGGCTACACCTTC.

This chain joins TRBV19 and TRBJ1-5, with D perhaps TRBD1 (5 bases). V shed 3 bases and J shed 3 bases, with 9 bases lying between them. There are 14 residues in the CDR3. Germline V gene data show CDR1 as LNHDA and CDR2 as SQIVND (reference sequence). Here the CDR3 reads CASSITGPNQPQHF. The CDR3 DNA reads as TGTGCCAGTAGTATTACAGGCCCCAATCAGCCCCAGCATTTT.

The chain uses TRBV7-2 and TRBJ1-1, with unresolved D. CDR3 size: 11 residues. The germline gives CDR1 SGHTA, CDR2 FQGNSA. Trimming stripped 5 bases from V and 5 bases from J, with 6 bases between. The CDR3 DNA reads TGTGCCAGCAGCCGGGGTACTGAAGCTTTCTTT. Translating gives CASSRGTEAFF.

J is TRBJ1-2 and V is TRBV24-1, with D possibly being TRBD1 (5 bases). Trimming cost V 5 bases and J 4 bases, with 7 bases left between them. CDR3 size: 12 residues. CDR1 is KGHDR, CDR2 SFDVKD, per germline. As DNA, the CDR3 is TGTGCCACCAGTGTAGGGGCCTATGGCTACACCTTC. Translating it yields CATSVGAYGYTF.

The chain recombines TRBV6-2 or TRBV6-3 with TRBJ2-5, with TRBD2 matching 9 bases. Germline assignment: CDR1 MNHEY and CDR2 SVGEGT. Trimming removed 5 bases from V and 7 bases from J; junction bases left unmatched: 14. The CDR3 loop spans 16 amino acids. CDR3 in DNA: TGTGCCAGCAGTAAACTTAGCGGGAGCTCGGTGTGGACCCAGTACTTC. Translating gives CASSKLSGSSVWTQYF.

This chain links TRBV10-3 with TRBJ2-7; 9 nucleotides line up with TRBD1. Germline assignment: CDR1 ENHRY and CDR2 SYGVKD. The CDR3 has 17 amino acids. V shed 4 bases and J 9 bases; nucleotides not matched to a gene: 19. CDR3 coding DNA: TGTGCCATCAGTGGACAAATCACAGGGGGCCCCTTCGGTGGGCAGTACTTC. Translation gives CAISGQITGGPFGGQYF.

The V call is TRBV11-2, the J call TRBJ2-2, with 8 nucleotides matching TRBD2. After removal of 1 base from V and 5 bases from J, the junction contained 9 bases not matched to a gene. Germline CDR1 SGHAT, CDR2 FQNNGV. This CDR3 is built from 17 residues. The CDR3 spells CASSLGLLAGRTGELFF. CDR3 DNA: TGTGCCAGCAGCTTAGGATTGCTAGCGGGTCGGACCGGGGAGCTGTTTTTT.

This chain links TRBV7-9 with TRBJ1-1; no clear D gene. V was trimmed by 5 bases and J by 1 base, leaving 17 bases between them. The CDR3 sequence is 16 residues long. CDR1 SEHNR and CDR2 FQNEAQ come from the germline V gene (reference sequence). The CDR3 coding sequence is TGTGCCAGCAGCCAGTCCCTCAGAGGGTCGAACACTGAAGCTTTCTTT. Its translation: CASSQSLRGSNTEAFF.

The rearrangement joins TRBV5-1 to TRBJ2-5, with D unclear. Per the germline V gene, CDR1 is SGHRS and CDR2 is YFSETQ. This CDR3 spans 15 amino acids. Trimming stripped 2 bases from V and 2 bases from J, with 13 bases between. CDR3 DNA: TGCGCCAGCAGCTTAACTCCACAGCTTCAAGAGACCCAGTACTTC. It yields the protein CASSLTPQLQETQYF.

The V and J genes are TRBV2 and TRBJ2-5; 8 nucleotides align to TRBD2. Germline CDR1 reads SNHLY; CDR2 reads FYNNEI. CDR3 length: 13 residues. V shed 3 bases and J 3 bases; nucleotides not matched to a gene: 0. The chain's CDR3 is CASSDSGEETQYF. The CDR3 DNA sequence: TGTGCCAGCAGTGATAGCGGGGAAGAGACCCAGTACTTC.

V gene TRBV5-1 combines with J gene TRBJ2-7; 8 positions agree with TRBD1. This CDR3 comprises 15 residues. Trimming took 3 bases from V and 1 from J; bases not matched to a gene: 6. The germline V gene has CDR1 SGHRS and CDR2 YFSETQ. CDR3 residues: CASSSGQGTSYEQYF. The CDR3 nucleotides read TGCGCCAGCAGCTCCGGACAGGGAACATCCTACGAGCAGTACTTC.

This clonotype showed up just once. The V call is TRBV6-1, the J call TRBJ2-7; tentative D call: TRBD1 (6 bases). The CDR3 has 16 residues. Trimming pared 5 bases from V and 3 bases from J, leaving 20 bases between. Germline loops: CDR1 MNHNS, CDR2 SASEGT. The CDR3: CASSIYLGGRSYEQYF. CDR3 bases: TGTGCCAGCAGTATATACCTAGGGGGACGGAGCTACGAGCAGTACTTC.

The CDR3 DNA reads as TGTGCCAGCAGGGGATCTTCCGGGCAGGCATTCTATGGCTACACCTTC. Amino acids: CASRGSSGQAFYGYTF. V gene TRBV7-9 combines with J gene TRBJ1-2; no clear D gene. The CDR3 contains 16 residues. The V and J ends lost 6 bases and 4 bases respectively, with 21 bases between them. Germline V gene sequence: CDR1 SEHNR, CDR2 FQNEAQ (reference sequence).

The chain combines TRBV7-9 with TRBJ1-1; 7 bases fit TRBD1. Trimming took 2 bases from V and 0 from J; bases not matched to a gene: 9. The germline V gene encodes CDR1 SEHNR and CDR2 FQNEAQ (reference sequence). The CDR3 covers 17 residues. This CDR3 reads CASSLRAGGFMNTEAFF. In DNA, the CDR3 is TGTGCCAGCAGCTTACGGGCAGGGGGTTTTATGAACACTGAAGCTTTCTTT. Full variable domain (outside the CDR3, taken from reference TRBV7-9 and TRBJ1-1): DTGVSQNPRHKITKRGQNVTFRCDPISEHNRLYWYRQTLGQGPEFLTYFQNEAQLEKSRLLSDRFSAERPKGSFSTLEIQRTEQGDSAMYLCASSLRAGGFMNTEAFFGQGTRLTVV.